Below are 20 T cell receptor beta chains sequenced from a single sample in a study of T cell responses to AZD1222 COVID-19 vaccine. TCRdb keeps only in-frame clones here, not all; method: immunoSEQ multiplex PCR. This repertoire shows approximately 79,000 clones, 70% to 90% found once; its top ten account for about a tenth. The specimen comprised peripheral blood, sampled on day 0 of AZD1222 vaccination. The receptors come from an adult in good health.

This chain uses TRBV19 with TRBJ2-7; possibly TRBD1 or TRBD2 for D (6 bases each). V lost 10 bases and J lost 5, with 24 bases in between. The CDR3 loop spans 15 amino acids. Germline CDR1 is LNHDA and CDR2 is SQIVND (reference sequence). Written as DNA, the CDR3 is TGTGCCACCAGCCTATCCTTACAGGGAGGCGACGAGCAGTACTTC. It specifies CATSLSLQGGDEQYF.

Remarks on this clone: An end of the junction differs from the germline gene, which may be a read error. The chain carries TRBV13 and TRBJ1-1; TRBD1 aligns across 7 bases. This CDR3 has 15 residues. Germline V gives CDR1 PRHDT, CDR2 FYEKMQ (reference sequence). Here the CDR3 reads CASSVGGGGFTEAFF. The CDR3 DNA reads TGTGCCAGCAGCGTAGGGGGAGGGGGCTTCACTGAAGCTTTCTTT.

This sequence joins TRBV15 and TRBJ2-5; D call uncertain. From germline, CDR1 is LNHNV and CDR2 YYDKDF (reference sequence). V shed 1 base and J shed 5 bases, with 14 bases lying between them. The CDR3 extends over 15 amino acids. The CDR3 nucleotides are TGTGCCACCAGCAGAGGAAGGGCAGGAGACGAGACCCAGTACTTC. This encodes CATSRGRAGDETQYF.

The sample holds one count of this clone. The chain joins TRBV18 to TRBJ2-2; possible D gene TRBD1, 6 bases. Germline CDR1 is KGHSH and CDR2 is LQKENI. Deletions cut 2 bases from V and 4 bases from J, with 14 bases between. This CDR3 is built from 16 residues. DNA of the CDR3: TGTGCCAGCTCACCATTGTCAGGGGTGGCCACCGGGGAGCTGTTTTTT. Protein sequence: CASSPLSGVATGELFF.

The chain carries TRBV7-3 and TRBJ1-6; possible D gene TRBD1, 6 bases. The CDR3 consists of 16 residues. Germline CDR1 and CDR2: SGHTA and FQGTGA. V gave up 8 bases and J gave up 0 bases, with 14 bases separating them. In DNA, the CDR3 is TGTGCCAGCCCAGGGGAGGTGGCCTCCTATAATTCACCCCTCCACTTT. It translates to CASPGEVASYNSPLHF.

The chain combines TRBV6-5 with TRBJ1-1, with TRBD1 matching over 7 bases. With V trimmed by 7 bases and J by 5 bases, 10 bases remained unmatched. The CDR3 is 14 amino acids. Germline CDR1 reads MNHEY; CDR2 reads SVGAGI. The CDR3 nucleotides are TGTGCCAGCACCCCCGACAGGGAGGGGACTGAAGCTTTCTTT. Translating it yields CASTPDREGTEAFF.

The gene calls are TRBV3-1 (or the pseudogene TRBV3-2) and TRBJ1-6; 9 positions agree with TRBD1. Per germline, CDR1 LGHDT and CDR2 YNNKEL (reference sequence). This CDR3 region has 16 residues. J was trimmed by 3 bases and V by 3 bases; bases with no gene match: 3. CDR3 protein: CASSHGTGIYNSPLHF. CDR3 in DNA: TGTGCCAGCAGCCACGGGACAGGGATCTATAATTCACCCCTCCACTTT.

This clone occurred a few times. This chain joins TRBV5-1 and TRBJ2-7; possibly TRBD2 for D (5 bases). Trimming shortened V by 0 bases and J by 2 bases, and 18 bases separated the two germline ends. CDR3 length: 17 amino acids. CDR1 SGHRS and CDR2 YFSETQ come from the germline V gene. The CDR3 coding sequence is TGCGCCAGCAGCTTGGCTAGGGCCAGGAGGAGCACCTACGAGCAGTACGTC. This codes for CASSLARARRSTYEQYV.

The CDR3 bases are TGCAGCGCTGCTGCCACTAGCGGCAATGAGCAGTTCTTC. Translation gives CSAAATSGNEQFF. The gene calls are TRBV29-1 and TRBJ2-1, with TRBD2 matching over 8 bases. The CDR3 is 13 residues long. Per germline, CDR1 SQVTM and CDR2 ANQGSEA. V gave up 7 bases and J gave up 6 bases; unmatched junction bases: 8.

DNA of the CDR3: TGTGCCAGCAGTGAACACGCGGCAGGGAAGGGGACCCAGTACTTC. It encodes CASSEHAAGKGTQYF. The chain uses TRBV6-1 and TRBJ2-5; D possibly corresponds to TRBD1 (5 bases). Germline assignment: CDR1 MNHNS and CDR2 SASEGT. The CDR3 is 15 amino acids. Deletions cut 2 bases from V and 7 bases from J, with 17 bases between.

This clone was counted once. V is TRBV12-3 or TRBV12-4 and J is TRBJ1-6; no clear D. This CDR3 has 13 residues. V was shortened by 1 base and J by 9 bases, with 7 bases between the two germline ends. In DNA form, the CDR3 reads TGTGCCAGCAGTTTAGAGGCGGGTTCACCCCTCCACTTT. Amino acid sequence: CASSLEAGSPLHF.

This clone occurred a few times. This sequence joins TRBV4-1 and TRBJ1-2; 7 bases map to TRBD1. In germline, CDR1 is MGHRA, CDR2 YSYEKL. The V gene end was trimmed by 1 base and the J gene end by 7 bases; junction bases not matched to a gene: 6. CDR3 length: 14 amino acids. This chain's CDR3 is CASSQAGGSSGYTF. DNA for the CDR3: TGCGCCAGCAGCCAAGCAGGGGGATCTTCTGGCTACACCTTC.

The chain joins TRBV30 to TRBJ1-2, with D possibly TRBD1 on 5 matching bases. Germline CDR1 is GTSNPN and CDR2 is SVGIG (reference sequence). The V end lost 5 bases, the J end lost 7 bases, and 14 bases lay between the germline ends. CDR3 size: 12 residues. As DNA, the CDR3 is TGTGCCTGGGGGACTCCTTTCGTTGGCTACACCTTC. Residues: CAWGTPFVGYTF.

The chain carries TRBV6-5 and TRBJ2-2; weak D call: TRBD2 (6 bases). V lost 2 bases and J lost 0, with 7 bases in between. The germline gives CDR1 MNHEY, CDR2 SVGAGI. CDR3 length: 15 residues. CDR3 DNA sequence: TGTGCCAGCAGTTACGGGGGGTCGAACACCGGGGAGCTGTTTTTT. It specifies CASSYGGSNTGELFF.

This rearrangement joins TRBV7-2 to TRBJ2-1, with a possible D match to TRBD2 (6 bases). The CDR3 consists of 16 residues. The germline V gene encodes CDR1 SGHTA and CDR2 FQGNSA. V shed 5 bases and J shed 10 bases, with 24 bases lying between them. The CDR3 DNA reads as TGTGCCAGCAGCGCTCTCGCTGGCGGGGACCCGAGAGAGCAGTTCTTC. It codes for CASSALAGGDPREQFF.

In this sample, this clone turned up once. The chain is built from TRBV7-6 and TRBJ2-5, with D possibly being TRBD1 (5 bases). Trimming took off 2 bases at V and 4 bases at J, with 8 bases between the two ends. Looked up from germline, CDR1 is SGHVS and CDR2 is FNYEAQ. This CDR3 contains 13 residues. The CDR3 DNA reads TGTGCCAGCAGCTTACAGGGTCCAGAGACCCAGTACTTC. Amino acid sequence: CASSLQGPETQYF.

The CDR3 spells CASSQDPEGATDTQYF. In nucleotides, the CDR3 is TGTGCCAGCAGCCAAGATCCGGAGGGGGCAACAGATACGCAGTATTTT. The V and J genes are TRBV4-2 and TRBJ2-3, with a weak D call TRBD1 (7 bases). The CDR3 is 16 residues long. V was cut by 0 bases and J by 3 bases, with 13 bases left in between. Germline assignment: CDR1 LGHNA and CDR2 YNFKEQ.

This clone was detected only a few times. V and J are TRBV10-2 and TRBJ2-1; 9 nucleotides align to TRBD2. J gave up 2 bases and V 6 bases, and 5 bases lay outside the gene matches. The CDR3 runs 15 residues. Germline-derived CDR1 and CDR2 are WSHSY and SAAADI. CDR3 in amino acids: CASSRGRGPYNEQFF. DNA of the CDR3: TGCGCCAGCAGCCGCGGGAGGGGTCCCTACAATGAGCAGTTCTTC.

The gene calls are TRBV3-1 (or the pseudogene TRBV3-2) and TRBJ1-5; D might be TRBD1 (5 bases). Per germline, CDR1 LGHDT and CDR2 YNNKEL (reference sequence). V dropped 2 bases and J dropped 3 bases, with 14 bases sitting between them. The CDR3 runs 16 residues. The DNA of the CDR3 is TGTGCCAGCAGCCAACACCCCCCCGGGACCAATCAGCCCCAGCATTTT. Its protein product is CASSQHPPGTNQPQHF.

The chain combines TRBV6-7 with TRBJ1-6, with D unresolved. TRBV6-7 is identified as an open reading frame with a role that is uncertain. V was clipped by 0 bases and J by 0 bases, with 15 bases between them. CDR3 length equals 19 residues. In DNA, the CDR3 is TGTGCCAGCAGTTACTCGGGGATGGGGAAAAGCTCCTATAATTCACCCCTCCACTTT. It is translated as CASSYSGMGKSSYNSPLHF.